Listed below are T cell receptor beta chains from one sample, sequenced in a study of T cell responses to AZD1222 COVID-19 vaccine. Data came from immunoSEQ multiplex PCR; TCRdb stores just in-frame clones and leaves some out. Of roughly 150,000 clones listed, roughly 89% were seen once; the top ten hold roughly 4.6%. This specimen consisted of peripheral blood, obtained on day 0 of AZD1222 vaccination. The receptors derive from an adult in good health. Each CDR3 is given with its conserved first and last residue. D genes are given only for firm matches. The size of a clone is reported for some rows only, either as once, few or many, or as a class for expanded clones.

d_gene	j_gene	v_gene	len	abundance	CDR3aa	CDR3nt
TRBD2	TRBJ2-2	TRBV2	16	-	CASMGAGLADTGELFF	TGTGCCAGCATGGGTGCGGGGCTAGCGGACACCGGGGAGCTGTTTTTT
-	TRBJ1-5	TRBV18	14	-	CASSVEQGAQPQHF	TGTGCCAGCTCAGTCGAACAGGGAGCTCAGCCCCAGCATTTT
TRBD2	TRBJ2-1	TRBV15	16	-	CATSRALAGNYNEQFF	TGTGCCACCAGCAGAGCACTAGCGGGAAACTACAATGAGCAGTTCTTC
-	TRBJ2-3	TRBV6-5	16	-	CASSYSIITSTDTQYF	TGTGCCAGCAGTTACTCAATTATAACTAGCACAGATACGCAGTATTTT
TRBD1	TRBJ2-5	TRBV5-1	16	-	CASSLEILGQQETQYF	TGCGCCAGCAGCTTGGAAATCTTGGGACAGCAAGAGACCCAGTACTTC
TRBD2	TRBJ2-1	TRBV2	15	-	CASSSVLAGNNEQFF	TGTGCCAGCAGCTCTGTCCTAGCGGGGAACAATGAGCAGTTCTTC
TRBD2	TRBJ2-1	TRBV3-1/TRBV3-2	15	-	CASSQTSGRGYEQFF	TGTGCCAGCAGCCAGACTAGCGGGAGAGGCTATGAGCAGTTCTTC
TRBD1	TRBJ2-2	TRBV4-3	18	-	CASSQDPPDRGRTGELFF	TGCGCCAGCAGCCAAGATCCCCCTGACAGGGGGAGGACCGGGGAGCTGTTTTTT
TRBD1	TRBJ1-2	TRBV6-5	15	-	CASSAKGTGNYGYTF	TGTGCCAGCAGCGCAAAGGGGACAGGGAACTATGGCTACACCTTC
-	TRBJ1-2	TRBV7-2	16	-	CASSLGMGTASFGYTF	TGTGCCAGCAGCTTAGGAATGGGGACGGCTTCTTTCGGCTACACCTTC
-	TRBJ2-3	TRBV28	14	-	CASSLTGSRDTQYF	TGTGCCAGCAGTTTGACAGGAAGTAGGGATACGCAGTATTTT
TRBD1	TRBJ1-2	TRBV19	14	few	CASSRGQVNYGYTF	TGTGCCAGTAGTAGAGGACAGGTTAACTATGGCTACACCTTC
TRBD1	TRBJ1-3	TRBV7-9	18	-	CASRADPGTGAFGNTIYF	TGTGCCAGCAGGGCGGACCCTGGGACAGGGGCGTTTGGAAACACCATATATTTT
-	TRBJ2-5	TRBV28	14	-	CASSLSQGRETQYF	TGTGCCAGCAGTTTAAGTCAGGGGAGGGAGACCCAGTACTTC
-	TRBJ2-5	TRBV18	16	few	CASSVSPAGGQETQYF	TGTGCCAGCTCAGTCTCTCCAGCGGGTGGGCAAGAGACCCAGTACTTC
TRBD1	TRBJ2-3	TRBV6-6	16	-	CASSLSGTGGTDTQYF	TGTGCCAGCAGCCTCTCCGGGACAGGGGGCACAGATACGCAGTATTTT
-	TRBJ1-2	TRBV28	12	-	CASFGAYPPYTF	TGTGCCAGCTTCGGGGCCTATCCCCCCTACACCTTC
-	TRBJ1-1	TRBV21-1	15	-	CASSIQRGEGTEAFF	TGTGCCAGCAGCATCCAACGGGGGGAGGGCACTGAAGCTTTCTTT
TRBD1	TRBJ1-1	TRBV9	14	-	CASSGQGAHTEAFF	TGTGCCAGCAGCGGACAGGGGGCTCACACTGAAGCTTTCTTT
-	TRBJ1-5	TRBV7-2	14	-	CASSLGGLGQPQHF	TGTGCCAGCAGCTTAGGCGGGCTTGGTCAGCCCCAGCATTTT
-	TRBJ1-2	TRBV15	15	-	CATSRDYQETYGYTF	TGTGCCACCAGCAGAGACTATCAGGAGACCTATGGCTACACCTTC
-	TRBJ1-1	TRBV7-6	14	-	CASSLEGGGSEAFF	TGTGCCAGCAGTCTAGAGGGGGGAGGGTCTGAAGCTTTCTTT
-	TRBJ2-7	TRBV1	18	-	CTSSHRPPTSGRNYEQYF	TGCACCAGCAGCCACCGACCCCCGACTAGCGGGAGGAACTACGAGCAGTACTTC
TRBD1	TRBJ2-7	TRBV9	15	-	CASSVEDRGPYEQYF	TGTGCCAGCAGCGTAGAAGACAGGGGGCCCTACGAGCAGTACTTC
-	TRBJ1-5	TRBV6-1	11	-	CASSDMQPQHF	TGTGCCAGCAGTGACATGCAGCCCCAGCATTTT
TRBD1	TRBJ2-7	TRBV6-4	17	-	CASSALGQLNVTYEQYF	TGTGCCAGCAGCGCTCTGGGACAGCTCAACGTAACCTACGAGCAGTACTTC
TRBD2	TRBJ2-1	TRBV6-2/TRBV6-3	16	-	CASSPPASGRVGEQFF	TGTGCCAGCAGTCCCCCGGCTAGCGGGAGAGTTGGTGAGCAGTTCTTC
-	TRBJ1-2	TRBV6-2/TRBV6-3	16	few	CASSYPFYRDDYGYTF	TGTGCCAGCAGTTACCCGTTTTACAGGGACGATTATGGCTACACCTTC
-	TRBJ1-1	TRBV14	13	once	CASSQEVYTEAFF	TGTGCCAGCAGCCAAGAGGTGTACACTGAAGCTTTCTTT
-	TRBJ1-1	TRBV19	12	-	CASSRSPTEAFF	TGTGCCAGTAGTAGGTCTCCCACTGAAGCTTTCTTT
-	TRBJ1-4	TRBV2	15	-	CASSLAGANNEKLFF	TGTGCCAGCAGCCTAGCAGGGGCTAATAATGAAAAACTGTTTTTT
-	TRBJ2-3	TRBV7-9	16	-	CASSQIPQRLTDTQYF	TGTGCCAGCAGCCAGATCCCACAGCGGCTCACAGATACGCAGTATTTT
-	TRBJ2-5	TRBV4-3	15	few	CASSPGYMVGETQYF	TGCGCCAGCAGCCCTGGGTATATGGTCGGGGAGACCCAGTACTTC
-	TRBJ1-1	TRBV6-5	13	-	CASRKGEGTEAFF	TGTGCCAGCAGGAAGGGGGAAGGGACGGAAGCTTTCTTT
-	TRBJ1-2	TRBV4-2	14	-	CASSPRRQGGGYTF	TGTGCCAGCAGCCCCCGCCGGCAGGGAGGTGGCTACACCTTC
TRBD2	TRBJ2-7	TRBV28	16	-	CASSSGGVDSSYEQYF	TGTGCCAGCAGTTCGGGGGGGGTTGATAGCTCCTACGAGCAGTACTTC
-	TRBJ2-5	TRBV7-2	11	-	CASSAQGTQYF	TGTGCCAGCAGTGCACAAGGTACCCAGTACTTC
TRBD1	TRBJ1-6	TRBV30	16	-	CAWSGWTGLGNSPLHF	TGTGCCTGGAGTGGATGGACAGGACTAGGAAATTCACCCCTCCACTTT
-	TRBJ2-2	TRBV12-1	20	-	CASSDVLGRPGTGSTGELFF	TGTGCCAGCAGCGACGTCCTAGGGCGACCCGGGACAGGGTCAACCGGGGAGCTGTTTTTT
TRBD1	TRBJ2-1	TRBV30	15	-	CAWTAGRQGSNEQFF	TGTGCCTGGACGGCGGGGCGACAGGGGAGCAATGAGCAGTTCTTC
-	TRBJ2-2	TRBV30	14	-	CAWTRGKNTGELFF	TGTGCCTGGACCCGGGGGAAGAACACCGGGGAGCTGTTTTTT
-	TRBJ2-5	TRBV27	13	-	CASGEGAGVTQYF	TGTGCCAGCGGGGAGGGGGCTGGGGTGACCCAGTACTTC
-	TRBJ2-7	TRBV20-1	11	-	CSAREYYEQYF	TGCAGTGCTAGAGAATACTACGAGCAGTACTTC
TRBD1	TRBJ2-3	TRBV28	14	-	CASEPGQGPDTQYF	TGTGCCAGCGAACCGGGACAGGGCCCAGATACGCAGTATTTT
TRBD1	TRBJ2-5	TRBV28	14	-	CASSRGQGRETQYF	TGTGCCAGCAGCCGTGGACAGGGTAGGGAGACCCAGTACTTC